These 2 T cell receptor beta chains originate from one sample sequenced in a study of identical twins. Using its own MiXCR run on the 5' RACE reads, TCRdb lists one record per CDR3 protein. Of some 730,000 distinct CDR3 sequences listed, roughly 18% are singletons. This sample also appeared in a second study, on T cells expressing NK-cell markers.

Material for sequencing was PBMCs. These receptors were obtained from a woman younger than 30 in good health.

The chain links TRBV7-2 to TRBJ1-4; the D is unclear. Trimming left V 3 bases short and J 5 bases short, with 7 bases between. The CDR3 totals 13 residues. From germline, CDR1 is SGHTA and CDR2 FQGNSA. The chain's CDR3 is CASSLVHNEKLFF. In nucleotides, the CDR3 is TGTGCCAGCAGCTTGGTCCACAATGAAAAACTGTTTTTT.

The genes are TRBV29-1 and TRBJ2-3, with no clear D. Per germline, CDR1 SQVTM and CDR2 ANQGSEA. The CDR3 is 16 residues long. Trimming shortened V by 3 bases and J by 1 base, and 17 bases separated the two germline ends. The CDR3 here is CSVDVNRADRTDTQYF. CDR3 in DNA: TGCAGCGTTGATGTAAACCGCGCAGACCGCACAGATACGCAGTATTTT.